This T cell receptor (beta chain) was sequenced for a study of T cell responses to AZD1222 COVID-19 vaccine. Study results and caveats: Unmutated variant regions are reportedly targeted by nearly half of spike-specific TCRs.

V was pared by 0 bases and J by 0 bases, with 9 bases between. CDR3 size: 15 residues. Germline loops: CDR1 MNHEY, CDR2 SMNVEV (reference sequence). The repertoire was sequenced with immunoSEQ multiplex PCR; TCRdb's copy has only in-frame clones and lacks some. The table has approximately 110,000 clones, 82% seen once. For this clone: The target antigen is unknown.

The TCR comes from an adult in good health. The chain carries TRBV27 and TRBJ2-7; D may be TRBD1 (5 bases). The starting material was peripheral blood, obtained on day 0 of AZD1222 vaccination. This chain's CDR3 is CASSLSWGFSYEQYF. CDR3 in DNA: TGTGCCAGCAGTTTATCGTGGGGCTTCTCCTACGAGCAGTACTTC.